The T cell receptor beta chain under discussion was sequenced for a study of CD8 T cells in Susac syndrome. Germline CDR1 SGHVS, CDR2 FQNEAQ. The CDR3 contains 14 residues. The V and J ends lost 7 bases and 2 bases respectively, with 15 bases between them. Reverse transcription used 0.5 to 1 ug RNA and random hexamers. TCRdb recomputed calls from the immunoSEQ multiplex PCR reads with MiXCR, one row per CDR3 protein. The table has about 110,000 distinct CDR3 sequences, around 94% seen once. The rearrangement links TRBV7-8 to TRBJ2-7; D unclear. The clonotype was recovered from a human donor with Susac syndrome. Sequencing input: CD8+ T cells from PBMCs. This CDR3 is CASKHMASPYEQYF. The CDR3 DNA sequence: TGTGCCAGCAAACATATGGCTAGTCCCTACGAGCAGTACTTC.